The 21 T cell receptor beta chains listed next were all sequenced from one sample in a study of cytomegalovirus exposure and HLA in healthy donors. In the PCR, 60 Vbeta and 13 Jbeta primers were used. Produced via immunoSEQ multiplex PCR; TCRdb's table is partial and in-frame only. The table records about 150,000 clones, 68% of them present only once. The sequenced material came from PBMCs. The receptors come from a man aged 25-45 years in good health and CMV-seropositive.

This clone occurred once. This chain uses TRBV6-1 with TRBJ2-5, with 9 bases aligning to TRBD1. CDR1 is MNHNS and CDR2 is SASEGT in the germline V gene. The CDR3 covers 15 residues. V gave up 4 bases and J gave up 5 bases; unmatched junction bases: 8. The CDR3 coding sequence is TGTGCCAGCAGTGCTTGGGACAGGGATGGGGAGACCCAGTACTTC. Encoded protein: CASSAWDRDGETQYF.

V gene TRBV7-2 combines with J gene TRBJ2-1, with 7 nucleotides matching TRBD1. The ends lost 3 bases at V and 0 bases at J; junction bases unmatched: 5. Germline CDR1 and CDR2: SGHTA and FQGNSA. This CDR3 region has 16 residues. CDR3 in DNA: TGTGCCAGCAGCTTCAGTGGGGACAGCTCCTACAATGAGCAGTTCTTC. Translation gives CASSFSGDSSYNEQFF.

V and J are TRBV27 and TRBJ2-7; the D gene is possibly TRBD1 (6 bases). Trimming stripped 6 bases from V and 2 bases from J, with 8 bases between. The CDR3 spans 12 residues. CDR1 is MNHEY, CDR2 SMNVEV, per germline (reference sequence). This CDR3 is CASRGHAYEQYF. CDR3 DNA: TGTGCCAGCAGGGGACATGCCTACGAGCAGTACTTC.

The genes are TRBV29-1 and TRBJ2-7; D may be TRBD2 (6 bases). The V and J ends lost 7 bases and 3 bases respectively, with 13 bases between them. The CDR3 spans 12 residues. Germline V CDR1 and CDR2: SQVTM, ANQGSEA. The DNA of the CDR3 is TGCAGCGCGGGGGAGGCTCGCTACGAGCAGTACTTC. Its protein is CSAGEARYEQYF.

This clone was counted between two and nine times. The V gene is TRBV11-3, the J gene TRBJ2-2, with 8 nucleotides matching TRBD2. V shed 0 bases and J 7 bases; nucleotides not matched to a gene: 10. The CDR3 spans 17 residues. Per germline, CDR1 SGHNT and CDR2 YENEEA. In DNA form, the CDR3 reads TGTGCCAGCAGCTTAGATCTCGGGGGACTAGTGGTCGGGGAGCTGTTTTTT. Amino acids: CASSLDLGGLVVGELFF. Based on the CDR3 plus reference TRBV11-3 and TRBJ2-2, the full variable domain is EAGVVQSPRYKIIEKKQPVAFWCNPISGHNTLYWYLQNLGQGPELLIRYENEEAVDDSQLPKDRFSAERLKGVDSTLKIQPAELGDSAVYLCASSLDLGGLVVGELFFGEGSRLTVL.

CDR3 sequence reads: CASSLARRLYSNQPQHF. CDR3 bases: TGTGCCAGCAGCTTAGCGCGCAGGCTGTATAGCAATCAGCCCCAGCATTTT. The chain is built from TRBV7-8 and TRBJ1-5; no reliable D call. CDR1 and CDR2 from the germline V gene are SGHVS and FQNEAQ. This CDR3 is 17 amino acids long. V gave up 0 bases and J gave up 0 bases, with 12 bases separating them.

V and J are TRBV7-9 and TRBJ2-7, with D maybe TRBD2 (5 bases). V lost 4 bases to trimming and J lost 2 bases, with 12 bases between them. This CDR3 has 14 residues. Looked up from germline, CDR1 is SEHNR and CDR2 is FQNEAQ (reference sequence). This CDR3 is CASSSGGPTYEQYF. The DNA of the CDR3 is TGTGCCAGCAGCTCCGGCGGGCCTACCTACGAGCAGTACTTC.

The V and J genes are TRBV6-6 and TRBJ2-3; TRBD2 matches 7 bases. The V gene's germline CDR1 is MNHNY and CDR2 SVGAGI (reference sequence). CDR3 length equals 15 residues. V shed 6 bases and J 3 bases; nucleotides not matched to a gene: 9. Written as DNA, the CDR3 is TGTGCCAGCAGCCGGCGGGAGTCCTATACAGATACGCAGTATTTT. The encoded protein is CASSRRESYTDTQYF.

The J gene is TRBJ2-5, the V gene TRBV4-1; 9 bases fit TRBD2. Germline V CDR1 and CDR2: MGHRA, YSYEKL. V dropped 0 bases and J dropped 4; count of bases not matched to a gene: 3. The CDR3 totals 15 residues. CDR3 DNA: TGCGCCAGCAGCCAAGAAGGGCGGGGGGGAGAGACCCAGTACTTC. Translated: CASSQEGRGGETQYF.

The chain carries TRBV6-4 and TRBJ2-2; 7 bases fit TRBD2. Per germline, CDR1 MRHNA and CDR2 SNTAGT. The CDR3 has 17 residues. The junction had 11 bases not matched to a gene; V was cut back by 2 bases and J by 5 bases. For the CDR3, the DNA is TGTGCCAGCAGTGACAATTCGAAGAGGGAGGGTACCGGGGAGCTGTTTTTT. This gives the protein CASSDNSKREGTGELFF.

This rearrangement joins TRBV5-1 to TRBJ1-2; TRBD1 might be the D (6 bases). This CDR3 is 17 amino acids long. V shed 5 bases and J shed 7 bases, with 27 bases lying between them. Germline loops: CDR1 SGHRS, CDR2 YFSETQ. This CDR3 is CASSLQSTPFDRFGYTF. DNA for the CDR3: TGCGCCAGCAGTTTGCAATCCACCCCCTTTGACAGGTTTGGCTACACCTTC.

This rearrangement joins TRBV10-3 to TRBJ2-7, with D possibly being TRBD1 (6 bases). The V end lost 0 bases, the J end lost 0 bases, and 6 bases lay between the germline ends. This CDR3 is 14 amino acids long. Germline-derived CDR1 and CDR2 are ENHRY and SYGVKD. CDR3 in amino acids: CAISESRGSYEQYF. For the CDR3, the DNA is TGTGCCATCAGTGAGTCCAGGGGCTCCTACGAGCAGTACTTC.

This clone occurred a few times. This chain links TRBV5-1 with TRBJ2-1; 7 nucleotides agree with TRBD2. V lost 6 bases, J lost 8 bases, and 26 bases stayed unmatched. The CDR3 runs to 19 residues. Germline lookup yields CDR1 SGHRS and CDR2 YFSETQ. CDR3 nucleotide sequence: TGCGCCAGCAACCCAGAGGTCTGGCGGGAGAACCTGTTGTTCTATGAGCAGTTCTTC. Its protein is CASNPEVWRENLLFYEQFF.

The chain combines TRBV10-3 with TRBJ2-1, with 8 bases matching TRBD2. Trimming took 11 bases from V and 5 from J; bases not matched to a gene: 14. Germline assignment: CDR1 ENHRY and CDR2 SYGVKD. The CDR3 totals 15 residues. The CDR3 region is CAHGAERGTHNEQFF. CDR3 coding DNA: TGTGCCCACGGAGCTGAGCGGGGGACCCACAATGAGCAGTTCTTC.

The V gene is TRBV4-1, the J gene TRBJ2-1; no firm D call. Germline V gene lookup returns CDR1 MGHRA and CDR2 YSYEKL. V lost 0 bases and J 7 bases, leaving 13 bases between the germline ends. This CDR3 comprises 15 residues. CDR3 sequence: CASSQDQSGWNEQFF. CDR3 bases: TGCGCCAGCAGCCAAGATCAATCAGGTTGGAATGAGCAGTTCTTC.

V is TRBV7-8 and J is TRBJ2-3; TRBD2 might be the D (6 bases). The CDR3 loop spans 18 amino acids. Trimming shortened V by 5 bases and J by 0 bases, and 21 bases separated the two germline ends. The germline V gene has CDR1 SGHVS and CDR2 FQNEAQ. DNA of the CDR3: TGTGCCAGCAGCCCGTCTATCTACGGGGGACGGAGCACAGATACGCAGTATTTT. This translates into CASSPSIYGGRSTDTQYF.

V is TRBV5-4 and J is TRBJ2-5, with a weak D call TRBD2 (5 bases). Looked up from germline, CDR1 is SGHNT and CDR2 is YYREEE (reference sequence). The CDR3 contains 14 residues. V was cut by 0 bases and J by 5 bases, with 11 bases left in between. The CDR3 here is CASSLGLAWETQYF. The CDR3 region has the DNA TGTGCCAGCAGCTTGGGGCTAGCCTGGGAGACCCAGTACTTC.

The genes are TRBV7-2 and TRBJ2-7, with D possibly matching TRBD2 (5 bases). Trimming took 5 bases from V and 1 from J, leaving 12 bases between them. Germline V CDR1 and CDR2: SGHTA, FQGNSA. The CDR3 extends over 14 amino acids. In DNA, the CDR3 is TGTGCCAGCAGCCCCCGTGCGGGTTCCTACGAGCAGTACTTC. Protein: CASSPRAGSYEQYF.

This chain uses TRBV5-1 with TRBJ2-2; possible D gene TRBD2, 5 bases. V lost 4 bases to trimming and J lost 2 bases, with 12 bases between them. Germline CDR1 SGHRS, CDR2 YFSETQ. The CDR3 has 15 residues. The DNA for the CDR3 is TGCGCCAGCAGCCAAGGACTGGAAAACACCGGGGAGCTGTTTTTT. This translates into CASSQGLENTGELFF.

The chain carries TRBV5-4 and TRBJ2-3, with D possibly matching TRBD2 (5 bases). Germline V gene lookup returns CDR1 SGHNT and CDR2 YYREEE (reference sequence). The CDR3 contains 16 residues. V was cut by 9 bases and J by 5 bases, with 25 bases left in between. The CDR3 loop is CATAVGRGSSRDTQYF. The CDR3 bases are TGTGCCACCGCCGTCGGACGAGGGAGCAGTCGAGATACGCAGTATTTT.

V and J are TRBV4-1 and TRBJ1-2; D not certain. Germline V gives CDR1 MGHRA, CDR2 YSYEKL. V shed 1 base and J shed 8 bases, with 11 bases lying between them. CDR3 length: 13 amino acids. The CDR3 DNA follows: TGCGCCAGCAGCCAAGGATCCCCACAGGGCTACACCTTC. Translated, it gives CASSQGSPQGYTF.